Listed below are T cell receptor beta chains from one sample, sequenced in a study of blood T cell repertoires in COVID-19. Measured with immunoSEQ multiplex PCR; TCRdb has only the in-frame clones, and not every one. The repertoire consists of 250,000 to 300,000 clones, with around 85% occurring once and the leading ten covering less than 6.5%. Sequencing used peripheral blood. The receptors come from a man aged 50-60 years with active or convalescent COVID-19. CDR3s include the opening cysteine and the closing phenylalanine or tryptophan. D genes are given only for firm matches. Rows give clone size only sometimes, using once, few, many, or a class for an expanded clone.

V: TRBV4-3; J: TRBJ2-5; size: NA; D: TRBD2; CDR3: CASSAGGRETQYF; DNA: TGCGCCAGCAGCGCGGGGGGCAGGGAGACCCAGTACTTC
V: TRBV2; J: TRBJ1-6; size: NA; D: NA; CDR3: CASTLQEGSNSPLHF; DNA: TGTGCCAGCACTCTTCAAGAGGGTTCGAATTCACCCCTCCACTTT
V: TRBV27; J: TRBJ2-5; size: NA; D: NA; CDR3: CASSYLGPTRTQYF; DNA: TGTGCCAGCTCTTATCTGGGGCCGACCCGGACCCAGTACTTC
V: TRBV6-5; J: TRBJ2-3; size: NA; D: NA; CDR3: CASGRLSADTQYF; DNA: TGTGCCAGCGGGAGACTTTCAGCAGATACGCAGTATTTT
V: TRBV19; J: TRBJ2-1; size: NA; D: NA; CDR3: CASAGNLYNEQFF; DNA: TGTGCCAGCGCGGGAAACTTATACAATGAGCAGTTCTTC
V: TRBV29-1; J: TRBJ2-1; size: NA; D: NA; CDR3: CSVGVRGRSSYNEQFF; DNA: TGCAGCGTTGGGGTGCGGGGACGGAGCTCCTACAATGAGCAGTTCTTC
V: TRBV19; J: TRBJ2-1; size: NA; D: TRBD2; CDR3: CASSTTPLAGYNEQFF; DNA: TGTGCCAGTAGTACTACCCCACTAGCGGGTTACAATGAGCAGTTCTTC
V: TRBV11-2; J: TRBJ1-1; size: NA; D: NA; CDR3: CASSLRSLGSTEAFF; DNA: TGTGCCAGCAGCTTACGCTCGTTGGGCAGCACTGAAGCTTTCTTT
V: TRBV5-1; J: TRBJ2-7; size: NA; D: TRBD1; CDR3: CASSSRQGAGYEQYF; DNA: TGCGCCAGCAGCTCTCGACAGGGGGCAGGCTACGAGCAGTACTTC
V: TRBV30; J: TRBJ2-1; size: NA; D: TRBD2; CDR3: CAWRKASGGNEQFF; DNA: TGTGCCTGGAGGAAGGCTAGCGGGGGGAATGAGCAGTTCTTC
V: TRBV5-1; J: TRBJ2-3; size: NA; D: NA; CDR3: CASSMVITSTDTQYF; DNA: TGCGCCAGCAGTATGGTCATAACTTCCACAGATACGCAGTATTTT
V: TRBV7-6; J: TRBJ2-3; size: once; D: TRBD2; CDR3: CASSSGTSKGTDTQYF; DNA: TGTGCCAGCAGCTCCGGGACTAGTAAGGGCACAGATACGCAGTATTTT
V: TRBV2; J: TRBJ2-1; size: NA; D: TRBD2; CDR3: CASSRTSGAYNEQFF; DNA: TGTGCCAGCAGTCGAACTAGCGGGGCCTACAATGAGCAGTTCTTC
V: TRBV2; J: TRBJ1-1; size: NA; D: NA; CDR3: CASSGERDSWVVGTEAFF; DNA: TGTGCCAGCAGTGGGGAGAGGGACTCCTGGGTGGTCGGCACTGAAGCTTTCTTT
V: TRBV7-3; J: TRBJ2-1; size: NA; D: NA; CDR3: CASSLTTAAWDEQFF; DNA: TGTGCCAGCAGCTTAACGACAGCTGCTTGGGATGAGCAGTTCTTC
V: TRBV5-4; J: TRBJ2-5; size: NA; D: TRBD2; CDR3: CASSLAVAGGETQYF; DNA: TGTGCCAGCAGCTTGGCGGTAGCGGGAGGGGAGACCCAGTACTTC
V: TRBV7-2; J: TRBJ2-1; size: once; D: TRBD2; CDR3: CASSETSSNEQFF; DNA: TGTGCCAGCAGCGAGACTAGCTCCAATGAGCAGTTCTTC